What follows are 7 T cell receptor beta chains derived from one specimen sequenced in a study of memory B cells and T cells in multiple sclerosis. Stimulus-free culture yielded autoproliferating CFSE-dim and non-proliferating CFSE-high T cells, each sequenced separately. Replicate wells were pooled after approximately 7 days of stimulus-free culture of roughly 5x10^7 CFSE-labeled PBMCs. For these TCRs, the target antigens are not known. Data came from immunoSEQ multiplex PCR; TCRdb stores just in-frame clones and leaves some out. The sample yields approximately 47,000 clones, almost 85% seen once. Sequencing was carried out using PBMCs from blood kept in culture. The receptors were gathered from a human donor with multiple sclerosis.

This chain connects TRBV2 to TRBJ2-2, with 8 bases that match TRBD1. The CDR3 loop spans 14 amino acids. In germline, CDR1 is SNHLY, CDR2 FYNNEI. The V segment lost 11 bases and the J segment 8 bases; nucleotides outside the gene matches: 13. The CDR3 spells CAVRTGPRGGELFF. The CDR3 DNA is TGTGCCGTCCGGACAGGGCCCAGGGGGGGGGAGCTGTTTTTT.

This chain uses TRBV4-3 with TRBJ2-4; no clear D gene. This CDR3 region has 17 residues. V lost 0 bases and J 2 bases, leaving 14 bases between the germline ends. CDR1 and CDR2 from the germline V gene are LGHNA and YSLEER. CDR3 sequence (DNA): TGCGCCAGCAGCCAAGATTTGTTTGGTTGGACCAAAAACATTCAGTACTTC. Its protein is CASSQDLFGWTKNIQYF.

The genes are TRBV6-5 and TRBJ1-5; D gene unclear. The V end was cut by 2 bases, the J end by 2 bases, with 10 bases between. This CDR3 is 15 amino acids long. Per germline, CDR1 MNHEY and CDR2 SVGAGI. The CDR3 loop reads CASSYDRRGNQPQHF. The CDR3 DNA follows: TGTGCCAGCAGTTACGACCGAAGGGGCAATCAGCCCCAGCATTTT.

V is TRBV28 and J is TRBJ2-1, with D possibly TRBD2 on 6 matching bases. The V gene's germline CDR1 is MDHEN and CDR2 SYDVKM. Between the trimmed V and J ends, which lost 6 bases and 2 bases, there was a span of 17 bases. This CDR3 has 16 amino acids. Written as DNA, the CDR3 is TGTGCCAGCAGGCGGGGAAGCTTCGGGGCCTACAATGAGCAGTTCTTC. Translated: CASRRGSFGAYNEQFF.

J is TRBJ2-1 and V is TRBV18; possibly TRBD2 for D (5 bases). The V gene's germline CDR1 is KGHSH and CDR2 LQKENI. The CDR3 length is 19 residues. Trimming removed 3 bases at V and 1 base at J, with 22 bases between. CDR3 sequence reads: CASSPTGSGIGSSYNEQFF. The CDR3 bases are TGTGCCAGCTCACCCACGGGCTCGGGGATCGGTAGTTCCTACAATGAGCAGTTCTTC.

The chain couples TRBV27 to TRBJ2-1; no firm D call. This CDR3 spans 13 amino acids. Germline assignment: CDR1 MNHEY and CDR2 SMNVEV (reference sequence). V was clipped by 1 base and J by 7 bases, with 8 bases between them. CDR3 nucleotides: TGTGCCAGCAGTTTATATGTGTTTAATGAGCAGTTCTTC. This encodes CASSLYVFNEQFF.

This chain uses TRBV5-1 with TRBJ1-2; the D is unclear. V was pared by 1 base and J by 7 bases, with 11 bases between. Germline lookup yields CDR1 SGHRS and CDR2 YFSETQ. This CDR3 region has 13 residues. The CDR3 loop is CASSLYGEGGYTF. Here the CDR3 DNA reads TGCGCCAGCAGCTTGTACGGGGAAGGTGGCTACACCTTC.